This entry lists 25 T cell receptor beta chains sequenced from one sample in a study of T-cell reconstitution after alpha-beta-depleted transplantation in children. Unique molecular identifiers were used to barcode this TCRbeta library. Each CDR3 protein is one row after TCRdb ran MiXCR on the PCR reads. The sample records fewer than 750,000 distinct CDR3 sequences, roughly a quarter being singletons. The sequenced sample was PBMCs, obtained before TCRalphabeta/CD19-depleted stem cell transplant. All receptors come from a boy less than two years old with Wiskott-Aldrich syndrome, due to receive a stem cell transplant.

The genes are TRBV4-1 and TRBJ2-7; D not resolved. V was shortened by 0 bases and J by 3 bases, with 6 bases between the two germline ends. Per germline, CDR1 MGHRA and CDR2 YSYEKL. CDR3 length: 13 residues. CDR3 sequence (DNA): TGCGCCAGCAGCCAAGACAGGCTCTACGAGCAGTACTTC. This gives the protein CASSQDRLYEQYF.

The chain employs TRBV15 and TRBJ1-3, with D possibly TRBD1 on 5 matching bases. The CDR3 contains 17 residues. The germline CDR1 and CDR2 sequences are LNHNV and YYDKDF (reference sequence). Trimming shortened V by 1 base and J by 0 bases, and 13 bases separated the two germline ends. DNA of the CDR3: TGTGCCACCAGCAGAGGGGGCGGGCAGAGCTCTGGAAACACCATATATTTT. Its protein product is CATSRGGGQSSGNTIYF.

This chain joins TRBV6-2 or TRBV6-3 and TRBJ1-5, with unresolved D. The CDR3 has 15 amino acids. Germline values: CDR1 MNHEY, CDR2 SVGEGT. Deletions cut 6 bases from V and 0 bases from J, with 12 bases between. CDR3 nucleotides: TGTGCCAGCAGCTACGGACTGAGTAGCAATCAGCCCCAGCATTTT. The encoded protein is CASSYGLSSNQPQHF.

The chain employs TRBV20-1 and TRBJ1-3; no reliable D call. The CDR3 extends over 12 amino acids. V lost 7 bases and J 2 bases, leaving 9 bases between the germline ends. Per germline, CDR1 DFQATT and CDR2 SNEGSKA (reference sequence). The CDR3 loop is CSGRAPGNTIYF. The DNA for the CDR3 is TGCAGTGGGAGAGCTCCTGGAAACACCATATATTTT.

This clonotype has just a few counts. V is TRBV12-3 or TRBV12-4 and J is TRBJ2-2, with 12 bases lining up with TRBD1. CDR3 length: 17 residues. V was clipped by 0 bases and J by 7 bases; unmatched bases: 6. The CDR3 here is CASSLALGQGASGELFF. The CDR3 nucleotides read TGTGCCAGCAGTTTAGCGCTGGGACAGGGGGCGAGCGGGGAGCTGTTTTTT.

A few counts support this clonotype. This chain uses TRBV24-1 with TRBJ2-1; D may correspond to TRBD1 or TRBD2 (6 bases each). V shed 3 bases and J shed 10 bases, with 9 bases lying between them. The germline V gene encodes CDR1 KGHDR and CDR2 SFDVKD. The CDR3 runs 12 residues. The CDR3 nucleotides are TGTGCCACCAGTGATGGCGGGACAGAGCAGTTCTTC. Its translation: CATSDGGTEQFF.

Here the CDR3 DNA reads TGTGCCAGCAGAGTGGGGCAGGCCTATGGCTACACCTTC. Translating it yields CASRVGQAYGYTF. The J gene is TRBJ1-2, the V gene TRBV12-3 or TRBV12-4; D may be TRBD1 (5 bases). This CDR3 is built from 13 residues. Trimming removed 6 bases at V and 4 bases at J, with 12 bases between.

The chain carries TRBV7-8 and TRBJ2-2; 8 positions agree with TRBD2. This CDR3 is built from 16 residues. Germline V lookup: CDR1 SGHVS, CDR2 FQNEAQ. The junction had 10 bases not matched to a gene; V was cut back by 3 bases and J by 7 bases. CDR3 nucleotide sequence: TGTGCCAGCAGCTTCTCCGGGACTAGTTTTATCGGGGAGCTGTTTTTT. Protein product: CASSFSGTSFIGELFF.

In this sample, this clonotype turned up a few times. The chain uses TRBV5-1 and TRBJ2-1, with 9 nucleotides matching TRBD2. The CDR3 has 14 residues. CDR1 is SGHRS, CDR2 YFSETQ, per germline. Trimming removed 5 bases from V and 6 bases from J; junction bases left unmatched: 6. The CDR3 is CASRLAGMVNEQFF. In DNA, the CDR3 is TGCGCCAGCAGGCTAGCGGGAATGGTCAATGAGCAGTTCTTC.

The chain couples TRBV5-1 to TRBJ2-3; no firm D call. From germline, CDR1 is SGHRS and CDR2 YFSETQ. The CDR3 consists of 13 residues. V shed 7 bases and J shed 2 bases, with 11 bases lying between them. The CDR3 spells CASGALFTDTQYF. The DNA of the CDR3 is TGCGCCAGCGGCGCCCTATTCACAGATACGCAGTATTTT. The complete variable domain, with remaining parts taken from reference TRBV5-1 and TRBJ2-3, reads KAGVTQTPRYLIKTRGQQVTLSCSPISGHRSVSWYQQTPGQGLQFLFEYFSETQRNKGNFPGRFSGRQFSNSRSEMNVSTLELGDSALYLCASGALFTDTQYFGPGTRLTVL.

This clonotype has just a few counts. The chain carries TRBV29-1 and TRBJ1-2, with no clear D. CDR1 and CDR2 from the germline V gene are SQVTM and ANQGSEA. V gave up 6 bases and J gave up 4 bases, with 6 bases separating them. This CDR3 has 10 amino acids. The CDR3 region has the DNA TGCAGCGTCCAGAGCTATGGCTACACCTTC. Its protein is CSVQSYGYTF.

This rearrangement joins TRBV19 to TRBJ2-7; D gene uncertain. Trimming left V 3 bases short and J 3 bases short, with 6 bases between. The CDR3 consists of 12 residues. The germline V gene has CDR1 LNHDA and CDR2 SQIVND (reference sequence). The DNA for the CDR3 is TGTGCCAGTAGTATTTGGGGCTACGAGCAGTACTTC. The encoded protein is CASSIWGYEQYF.

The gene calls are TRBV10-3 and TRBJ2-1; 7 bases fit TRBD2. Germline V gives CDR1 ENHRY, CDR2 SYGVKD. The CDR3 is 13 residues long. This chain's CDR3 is CACTGLPINEQFF. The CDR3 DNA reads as TGTGCTTGTACGGGACTACCCATCAATGAGCAGTTCTTC.

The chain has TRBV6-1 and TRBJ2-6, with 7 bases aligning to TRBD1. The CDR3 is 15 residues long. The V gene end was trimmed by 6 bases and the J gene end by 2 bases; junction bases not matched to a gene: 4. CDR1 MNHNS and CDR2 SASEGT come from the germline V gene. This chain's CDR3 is CASRTTGAGANVLTF. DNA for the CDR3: TGTGCCAGCAGAACCACAGGGGCTGGGGCCAACGTCCTGACTTTC.

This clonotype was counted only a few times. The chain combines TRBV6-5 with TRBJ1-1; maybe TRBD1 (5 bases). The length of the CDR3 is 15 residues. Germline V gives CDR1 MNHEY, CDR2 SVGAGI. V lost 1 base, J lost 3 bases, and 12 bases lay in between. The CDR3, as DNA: TGTGCCAGCAGTTACTACGGCAGGGTGGACACTGAAGCTTTCTTT. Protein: CASSYYGRVDTEAFF.

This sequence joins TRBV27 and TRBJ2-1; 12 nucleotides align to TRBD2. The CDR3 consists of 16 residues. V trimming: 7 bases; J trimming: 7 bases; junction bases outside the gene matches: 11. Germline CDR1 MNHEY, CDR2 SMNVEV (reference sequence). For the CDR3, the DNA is TGTGCCAGCACCTGGGCTAGCGGGAGGGCGAGGAATGAGCAGTTCTTC. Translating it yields CASTWASGRARNEQFF.

The DNA for the CDR3 is TGCGCCATGAGCTCCGCCAACAGGGGGAAGGACGAGCAGTACTTC. This encodes CAMSSANRGKDEQYF. The genes are TRBV5-1 and TRBJ2-7, with TRBD1 matching 8 bases. Germline V gene lookup returns CDR1 SGHRS and CDR2 YFSETQ. CDR3 size: 15 residues. The V gene end was trimmed by 9 bases and the J gene end by 5 bases; junction bases not matched to a gene: 16.

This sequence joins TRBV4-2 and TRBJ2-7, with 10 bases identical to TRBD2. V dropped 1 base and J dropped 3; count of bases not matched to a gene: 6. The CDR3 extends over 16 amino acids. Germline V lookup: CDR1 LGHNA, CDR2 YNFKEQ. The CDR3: CASSQGAASGSYEQYF. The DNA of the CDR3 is TGTGCCAGCAGCCAAGGGGCCGCTAGCGGGAGCTACGAGCAGTACTTC.

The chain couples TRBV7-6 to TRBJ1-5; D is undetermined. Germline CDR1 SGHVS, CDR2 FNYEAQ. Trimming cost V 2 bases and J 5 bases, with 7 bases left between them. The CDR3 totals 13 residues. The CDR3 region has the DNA TGTGCCAGCAGCTTAAGACCCGATCAGCCCCAGCATTTT. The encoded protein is CASSLRPDQPQHF.

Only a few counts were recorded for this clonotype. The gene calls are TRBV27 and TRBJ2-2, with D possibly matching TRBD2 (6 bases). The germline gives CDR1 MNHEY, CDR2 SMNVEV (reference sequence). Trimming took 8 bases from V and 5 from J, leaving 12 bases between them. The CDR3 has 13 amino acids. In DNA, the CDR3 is TGTGCCAGCGGGGACTGGGGGACCGGGGAGCTGTTTTTT. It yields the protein CASGDWGTGELFF.

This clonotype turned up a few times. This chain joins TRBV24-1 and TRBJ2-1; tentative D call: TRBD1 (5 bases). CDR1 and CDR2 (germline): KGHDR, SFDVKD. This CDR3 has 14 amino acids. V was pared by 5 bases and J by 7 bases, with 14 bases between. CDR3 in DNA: TGTGCCACCAGTGTTACGACAGCAGGGAATGAGCAGTTCTTC. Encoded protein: CATSVTTAGNEQFF.

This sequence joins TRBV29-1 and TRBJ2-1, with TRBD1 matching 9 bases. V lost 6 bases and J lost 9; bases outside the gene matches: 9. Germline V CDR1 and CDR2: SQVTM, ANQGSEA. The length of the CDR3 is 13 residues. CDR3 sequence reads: CSVGPGQGGEQFF. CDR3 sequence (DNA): TGCAGCGTCGGTCCGGGACAGGGTGGTGAGCAGTTCTTC.

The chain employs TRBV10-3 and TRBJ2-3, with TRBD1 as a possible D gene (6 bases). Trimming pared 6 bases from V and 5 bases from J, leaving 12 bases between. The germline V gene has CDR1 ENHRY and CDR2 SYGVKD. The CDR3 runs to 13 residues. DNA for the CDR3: TGTGCCATCAGACAGGGATCAGAAGATACGCAGTATTTT. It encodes CAIRQGSEDTQYF.

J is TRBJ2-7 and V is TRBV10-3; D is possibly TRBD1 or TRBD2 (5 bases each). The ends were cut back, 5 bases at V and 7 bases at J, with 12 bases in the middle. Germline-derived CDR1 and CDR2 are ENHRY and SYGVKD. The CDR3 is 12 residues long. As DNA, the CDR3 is TGTGCCATCAGTAGGGACGCAAGAGAGCAGTACTTC. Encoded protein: CAISRDAREQYF.

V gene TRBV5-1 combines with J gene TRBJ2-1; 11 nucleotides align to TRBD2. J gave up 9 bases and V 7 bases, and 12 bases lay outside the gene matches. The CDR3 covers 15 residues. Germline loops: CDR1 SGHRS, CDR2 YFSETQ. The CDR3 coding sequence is TGCGCCAGCGCCAAGACTAGCGGGGACCTTGGTGAGCAGTTCTTC. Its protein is CASAKTSGDLGEQFF.